These 24 T cell receptor beta chains were sequenced from one sample in a study of human T cells and chemical hapten exposure. TCRdb re-derived calls from the RACE reads in MiXCR, one entry per CDR3 protein. The data show around 71,000 distinct CDR3 sequences, 7.5% to 10% seen once. Time point meaning: patch test 1, 2 weeks after DPC sensitization. Indicated treatment: therapeutic diphenylcyclopropenone sensitization with weekly scalp DPC. Sequenced material: whole blood, taken in connection with sensitization to the hapten diphenylcyclopropenone (DPC). These TCRs come from a woman aged 35 to 49 with alopecia areata. Some clones in this sample may be carry-over from other donors' samples.

There are many counts of this clonotype. The V gene is TRBV4-3, the J gene TRBJ2-3; TRBD2 aligns across 9 bases. In germline, CDR1 is LGHNA, CDR2 YSLEER. There are 16 residues in the CDR3. V lost 4 bases, J lost 2 bases, and 7 bases stayed unmatched. CDR3 sequence (DNA): TGCGCCAGCAGCCGGGGAAGCGGGGGGAACACAGATACGCAGTATTTT. Its translation: CASSRGSGGNTDTQYF.

The rearrangement uses TRBV7-2 and TRBJ2-7, with no clear D. Per germline, CDR1 SGHTA and CDR2 FQGNSA. The CDR3 contains 13 residues. Trimming cost V 5 bases and J 3 bases, with 11 bases left between them. CDR3 region: CASSPRINYEQYF. As DNA, the CDR3 is TGTGCCAGCAGCCCACGGATTAACTACGAGCAGTACTTC.

This clonotype appeared many times. This chain uses TRBV6-6 with TRBJ1-6, with D perhaps TRBD1 (5 bases). Germline CDR1 reads MNHNY; CDR2 reads SVGAGI (reference sequence). The V end lost 0 bases, the J end lost 14 bases, and 11 bases lay between the germline ends. CDR3 length equals 13 residues. The CDR3 region is CASSYSQGGSLHF. CDR3 coding DNA: TGTGCCAGCAGTTACTCGCAGGGTGGGTCCCTCCACTTT.

V usage is TRBV28 and J usage is TRBJ2-7, with a weak D call TRBD2 (5 bases). This CDR3 is built from 11 residues. V was trimmed by 5 bases and J by 6 bases, leaving 8 bases between them. CDR1 and CDR2 from the germline V gene are MDHEN and SYDVKM. The CDR3, as DNA: TGTGCCAGCAGTATAACTAGCGAGCAGTACTTC. Residues: CASSITSEQYF.

This clonotype was seen repeatedly, ten times or more. The chain is built from TRBV6-1 and TRBJ1-5; D uncertain. The CDR3 is 18 amino acids. Between the trimmed V and J ends, which lost 6 bases and 0 bases, there was a span of 21 bases. Germline V lookup: CDR1 MNHNS, CDR2 SASEGT. The CDR3 DNA follows: TGTGCCAGCAGGGTGGCCGGCCCGCGGGGTTATAGCAATCAGCCCCAGCATTTT. Translated, it gives CASRVAGPRGYSNQPQHF.

This clonotype was picked up many times. The chain uses TRBV18 and TRBJ2-7; 8 bases map to TRBD1. Germline CDR1 KGHSH, CDR2 LQKENI. The CDR3 covers 15 residues. V lost 3 bases, J lost 2 bases, and 6 bases stayed unmatched. CDR3 residues: CASSPGQGEAYEQYF. Written as DNA, the CDR3 is TGTGCCAGCTCACCCGGACAGGGAGAGGCCTACGAGCAGTACTTC.

In its sample, this clonotype was seen many times. The gene calls are TRBV5-1 and TRBJ2-7, with D unresolved. CDR1 is SGHRS and CDR2 is YFSETQ in the germline V gene. The CDR3 is made up of 14 amino acids. V dropped 1 base and J dropped 0 bases, with 8 bases sitting between them. DNA of the CDR3: TGCGCCAGCAGCTTGCCAGCTGTCTCCTACGAGCAGTACTTC. Protein: CASSLPAVSYEQYF.

The sample holds many counts of this clonotype. V gene TRBV4-2 combines with J gene TRBJ2-1; TRBD1 is a possible D gene (5 bases). The CDR3 loop spans 16 amino acids. Germline CDR1 and CDR2: LGHNA and YNFKEQ. V lost 1 base, J lost 5 bases, and 15 bases lay in between. In nucleotides, the CDR3 is TGTGCCAGCAGCCAAGTGGGGCCAGGGAAAGACAATGAGCAGTTCTTC. Translated, it gives CASSQVGPGKDNEQFF.

This chain connects TRBV19 to TRBJ2-2; 7 bases align to TRBD2. Unmatched junction bases numbered 7, after V lost 6 bases and J lost 3 bases. Per germline, CDR1 LNHDA and CDR2 SQIVND (reference sequence). The CDR3 sequence is 15 residues long. CDR3: CASRGHGGDTGELFF. The CDR3 DNA reads TGTGCCAGTAGAGGGCATGGGGGGGACACCGGGGAGCTGTTTTTT.

The V gene is TRBV6-2 or TRBV6-3, the J gene TRBJ2-1; the match to TRBD2 covers 9 bases. Germline CDR1 and CDR2: MNHEY and SVGEGT. Losses at the gene ends were 8 bases for V and 0 bases for J; bases not matched to a gene: 5. The length of the CDR3 is 15 residues. Here the CDR3 reads CASEGAGGSYNEQFF. The CDR3 nucleotides read TGTGCCAGCGAGGGAGCGGGGGGCTCCTACAATGAGCAGTTCTTC.

This clonotype has a count of ten or more. The chain couples TRBV7-2 to TRBJ2-1, with TRBD2 identical over 12 bases. The CDR3 consists of 16 residues. The germline V gene has CDR1 SGHTA and CDR2 FQGNSA. V was clipped by 1 base and J by 10 bases; unmatched bases: 8. CDR3 amino acids: CASSLENLAGGQEQFF. DNA for the CDR3: TGTGCCAGCAGCTTAGAAAACCTAGCGGGGGGGCAGGAGCAGTTCTTC.

This clonotype has at least ten counts. The chain has TRBV27 and TRBJ2-1; maybe TRBD1 (5 bases). The CDR3 is 13 amino acids. V was pared by 3 bases and J by 5 bases, with 8 bases between. Looked up from germline, CDR1 is MNHEY and CDR2 is SMNVEV (reference sequence). The CDR3 DNA sequence: TGTGCCAGCAGTTTCGGCAGGGACAATGAGCAGTTCTTC. Its translation: CASSFGRDNEQFF.

This clonotype is classed as medium-sized. CDR3 amino acids: CASSQDRATNYGYTF. As DNA, the CDR3 is TGCGCCAGCAGCCAAGATAGGGCCACTAACTATGGCTACACCTTC. The chain combines TRBV4-3 with TRBJ1-2; D is unclear. Germline CDR1 reads LGHNA; CDR2 reads YSLEER. Deletions cut 0 bases from V and 0 bases from J, with 8 bases between. The CDR3 loop spans 15 amino acids.

The V and J genes are TRBV5-5 and TRBJ2-3; D might be TRBD2 (7 bases). V dropped 9 bases and J dropped 1 base, with 15 bases sitting between them. This CDR3 region has 14 residues. Germline CDR1 and CDR2: SGHKS and YYEKEE (reference sequence). The CDR3 reads CATFAGAGTDTQYF. DNA of the CDR3: TGTGCCACGTTTGCGGGGGCTGGCACAGATACGCAGTATTTT.

There are a few counts of this clonotype. V is TRBV5-1 and J is TRBJ1-5; perhaps TRBD1 as D (6 bases). CDR1 SGHRS and CDR2 YFSETQ come from the germline V gene. This CDR3 has 14 residues. Trimming left V 0 bases short and J 3 bases short, with 7 bases between. The CDR3 DNA is TGCGCCAGCAGCTTGGGACAGGTCAATCAGCCCCAGCATTTT. This codes for CASSLGQVNQPQHF.

This clonotype was counted at least ten times. The CDR3 coding sequence is TGTGCCAGCAGCTCACACCGGGGGGCGGGCAATCAGCCCCAGCATTTT. As protein: CASSSHRGAGNQPQHF. The chain uses TRBV7-2 and TRBJ1-5; D is possibly TRBD1 (6 bases). V was pared by 4 bases and J by 2 bases, with 15 bases between. CDR1 SGHTA and CDR2 FQGNSA come from the germline V gene. This CDR3 is 16 amino acids long.

This clonotype occurred a few times. The chain uses TRBV29-1 and TRBJ1-1; TRBD1 matches 10 bases. The germline gives CDR1 SQVTM, CDR2 ANQGSEA. J was trimmed by 5 bases and V by 1 base; bases with no gene match: 4. There are 14 residues in the CDR3. The CDR3 loop is CSVEGQGAETEAFF. CDR3 DNA sequence: TGCAGCGTTGAAGGACAGGGGGCAGAGACTGAAGCTTTCTTT.

The chain is built from TRBV9 and TRBJ1-1; weak D call: TRBD1 (6 bases). The CDR3 covers 16 residues. Germline V lookup: CDR1 SGDLS, CDR2 YYNGEE. The V end lost 4 bases, the J end lost 5 bases, and 21 bases lay between the germline ends. The CDR3 is CASSRTLTGGGTEAFF. The CDR3 DNA follows: TGTGCCAGCAGCCGCACCCTGACAGGCGGGGGAACTGAAGCTTTCTTT.

This clonotype was seen more than once but under ten times. The chain couples TRBV7-2 to TRBJ1-5; the match to TRBD1 covers 8 bases. The CDR3 totals 13 residues. Trimming cost V 8 bases and J 10 bases; bases outside gene matches: 10. CDR1 and CDR2 from the germline V gene are SGHTA and FQGNSA. The CDR3 loop reads CASGGQANSPQHF. CDR3 nucleotides: TGTGCCAGCGGGGGACAGGCCAATTCTCCCCAGCATTTT.

This clonotype was picked up many times. The chain's CDR3 is CASSALGGAGELFF. The DNA of the CDR3 is TGTGCCAGCAGCGCCCTAGGGGGGGCCGGGGAGCTGTTTTTT. The V call is TRBV9, the J call TRBJ2-2; D possibly corresponds to TRBD2 (7 bases). The length of the CDR3 is 14 residues. Germline V gene lookup returns CDR1 SGDLS and CDR2 YYNGEE. Trimming shortened V by 3 bases and J by 6 bases, and 12 bases separated the two germline ends.

This clonotype came up many times. The chain uses TRBV6-2 or TRBV6-3 and TRBJ1-5; D may be TRBD1 (5 bases). CDR1 and CDR2 (germline): MNHEY, SVGEGT. With 0 bases removed from V and 4 bases from J, the gap between germline ends came to 10 bases. The CDR3 is made up of 15 amino acids. CDR3 DNA: TGTGCCAGCAGTTACTCGGGGCTGGGTAATCAGCCCCAGCATTTT. It specifies CASSYSGLGNQPQHF.

With regard to this clonotype: This clone may be a read error of a much larger clone one base away. The chain couples TRBV3-1 to TRBJ2-7; D is possibly TRBD1 (5 bases). This CDR3 region has 13 residues. Germline V gene sequence: CDR1 LGHDT, CDR2 YNNKEL (reference sequence). V was pared by 4 bases and J by 5 bases, with 12 bases between. CDR3 sequence (DNA): TGTGCCAGCAGCCGCATGACAGCGAACGAGCAGTACTTC. Translated, it gives CASSRMTANEQYF.

In its sample, this clonotype was seen many times. The V and J genes are TRBV4-2 and TRBJ2-1; TRBD2 agrees at 14 bases. The CDR3 is made up of 16 amino acids. After removal of 2 bases from V and 9 bases from J, the junction contained 6 bases not matched to a gene. The V gene's germline CDR1 is LGHNA and CDR2 YNFKEQ. The CDR3 is CASSQRGLAGEGEQFF. DNA for the CDR3: TGTGCCAGCAGCCAACGGGGACTAGCGGGGGAGGGTGAGCAGTTCTTC.

This clonotype was counted many times. This chain connects TRBV27 to TRBJ2-3, with unresolved D. There are 15 residues in the CDR3. V lost 2 bases, J lost 5 bases, and 14 bases lay in between. Germline V gives CDR1 MNHEY, CDR2 SMNVEV (reference sequence). The CDR3 coding sequence is TGTGCCAGCAGTTTAGTACCGGGCTTGGGAGATACGCAGTATTTT. Its translation: CASSLVPGLGDTQYF.